One and the same sample provided the 21 T cell receptor beta chains below, sequenced in a study of cytomegalovirus exposure and HLA in healthy donors. The data were produced by immunoSEQ multiplex PCR, yet TCRdb's version contains in-frame clones alone and is incomplete. The table records some 120,000 clones, roughly nine tenths of them present only once. The sequenced sample was PBMCs. Source of these receptors: a young woman in good health and CMV-seronegative.

The chain carries TRBV27 and TRBJ1-3, with D possibly TRBD1 on 6 matching bases. The germline V gene encodes CDR1 MNHEY and CDR2 SMNVEV (reference sequence). The CDR3 has 15 residues. Between the trimmed V and J ends, which lost 6 bases and 2 bases, there was a span of 14 bases. CDR3 in amino acids: CASSLQGFAGNTIYF. As DNA, the CDR3 is TGTGCCAGCAGCCTACAGGGCTTTGCTGGAAACACCATATATTTT.

This chain joins TRBV28 and TRBJ1-1; no definite D call. This CDR3 spans 12 amino acids. V was shortened by 8 bases and J by 1 base, with 8 bases between the two germline ends. Germline CDR1 is MDHEN and CDR2 is SYDVKM. The chain's CDR3 is CASVNSNTEAFF. In nucleotides, the CDR3 is TGTGCCAGCGTTAACTCGAACACTGAAGCTTTCTTT.

J is TRBJ2-5 and V is TRBV5-1, with a tentative D call TRBD2 (6 bases). Trimming pared 2 bases from V and 1 base from J, leaving 9 bases between. The CDR3 has 14 residues. CDR1 is SGHRS, CDR2 YFSETQ, per germline. The CDR3 spells CASSFGRSQETQYF. For the CDR3, the DNA is TGCGCCAGCAGCTTCGGGAGATCCCAAGAGACCCAGTACTTC. The complete variable domain, with remaining parts taken from reference TRBV5-1 and TRBJ2-5, reads KAGVTQTPRYLIKTRGQQVTLSCSPISGHRSVSWYQQTPGQGLQFLFEYFSETQRNKGNFPGRFSGRQFSNSRSEMNVSTLELGDSALYLCASSFGRSQETQYFGPGTRLLVL.

To note about this clone: Other DNA sequences within the sample encode an identical CDR3. The rearrangement joins TRBV27 to TRBJ2-3, with 8 bases lining up with TRBD1. The CDR3 is made up of 14 amino acids. Germline loops: CDR1 MNHEY, CDR2 SMNVEV (reference sequence). With 5 bases clipped from V and 3 bases from J, the junction kept 4 bases outside the gene matches. CDR3 region: CASSPGTGTDTQYF. Written as DNA, the CDR3 is TGTGCCAGCAGTCCCGGGACAGGTACAGATACGCAGTATTTT.

As DNA, the CDR3 is TGTGCCAGCTATGGGACATCGAGCTCCTACGAGCAGTACTTC. Amino acid sequence: CASYGTSSSYEQYF. The chain links TRBV2 to TRBJ2-7; possible D gene TRBD1, 6 bases. The CDR3 covers 14 residues. Trimming cost V 8 bases and J 0 bases, with 14 bases left between them. Germline V lookup: CDR1 SNHLY, CDR2 FYNNEI. Filled out from reference TRBV2 and TRBJ2-7, the complete variable domain reads EPEVTQTPSHQVTQMGQEVILRCVPISNHLYFYWYRQILGQKVEFLVSFYNNEISEKSEIFDDQFSVERPDGSNFTLKIRSTKLEDSAMYFCASYGTSSSYEQYFGPGTRLTVT.

This chain uses TRBV28 with TRBJ2-1; the match to TRBD2 covers 11 bases. The length of the CDR3 is 13 residues. CDR1 is MDHEN, CDR2 SYDVKM, per germline. V lost 4 bases to trimming and J lost 10 bases; unmatched junction nucleotides: 3. The CDR3 sequence is CASSWGTSGEQFF. CDR3 bases: TGTGCCAGCAGTTGGGGGACTAGCGGCGAGCAGTTCTTC.

The chain has TRBV27 and TRBJ1-6, with 7 positions matching TRBD1. V lost 5 bases, J lost 6 bases, and 7 bases stayed unmatched. In germline, CDR1 is MNHEY, CDR2 SMNVEV (reference sequence). There are 15 residues in the CDR3. The CDR3 spells CASSLQGVSNSPLHF. Written as DNA, the CDR3 is TGTGCCAGCAGTCTTCAGGGGGTGAGTAATTCACCCCTCCACTTT.

The chain combines TRBV6-6 with TRBJ2-5; 8 bases agree with TRBD2. Germline CDR1 is MNHNY and CDR2 is SVGAGI (reference sequence). The junction had 5 bases not matched to a gene; V was cut back by 8 bases and J by 0 bases. The CDR3 extends over 14 amino acids. In nucleotides, the CDR3 is TGTGCCAGCGAAAGCGGGAGACACCAAGAGACCCAGTACTTC. This translates into CASESGRHQETQYF.

The J gene is TRBJ1-2, the V gene TRBV28, with D uncertain. Germline loops: CDR1 MDHEN, CDR2 SYDVKM. The CDR3 extends over 12 amino acids. With 2 bases removed from V and 6 bases from J, the gap between germline ends came to 7 bases. The CDR3 here is CASSLEANGYTF. The DNA of the CDR3 is TGTGCCAGCAGTTTAGAAGCTAATGGCTACACCTTC.

The chain is built from TRBV21-1 and TRBJ2-7; TRBD1 is taken as the D call from the table, unchecked against the DNA. TRBV21-1 is deemed a pseudogene. The CDR3 is made up of 12 amino acids. The CDR3 reads CASRQGTYEQYV. The CDR3 coding sequence is TGTGCCAGCAGACAGGGGACCTACGAGCAGTACGTC.

This chain links TRBV29-1 with TRBJ1-4, with D possibly being TRBD1 (5 bases). Germline values: CDR1 SQVTM, CDR2 ANQGSEA. The CDR3 sequence is 12 residues long. The germline V and J ends were trimmed by 7 bases and 5 bases, with 11 bases remaining between them. Here the CDR3 reads CSARDSNEKLFF. The CDR3 DNA reads as TGCAGCGCCCGGGACTCAAATGAAAAACTGTTTTTT.

The chain has TRBV18 and TRBJ1-5, with D maybe TRBD1 (6 bases). In germline, CDR1 is KGHSH, CDR2 LQKENI. The V gene lost 8 bases and the J gene lost 6 bases, with 20 bases spanning the gap. This CDR3 region has 15 residues. The CDR3 DNA is TGTGCCAGCCGTACTACAGGGACCTTCGGTCAGCCCCAGCATTTT. Protein: CASRTTGTFGQPQHF.

As DNA, the CDR3 is TGTGCCAGCAGCGCGGGACAGACCCTTTCCTACGAGCAGTACGTC. Its translation is CASSAGQTLSYEQYV. The chain couples TRBV13 to TRBJ2-7; a weak D match, TRBD1 (7 bases). Germline CDR1 PRHDT, CDR2 FYEKMQ (reference sequence). V was shortened by 5 bases and J by 1 base, with 15 bases between the two germline ends. The CDR3 is made up of 15 amino acids.

The chain is built from TRBV2 and TRBJ2-1; TRBD1 agrees at 8 bases. The length of the CDR3 is 16 residues. Germline V gives CDR1 SNHLY, CDR2 FYNNEI. V trimming: 7 bases; J trimming: 1 base; junction bases outside the gene matches: 9. Written as DNA, the CDR3 is TGTGCCAGCATTGGGGCAGGGGGCGCTTCCTACAATGAGCAGTTCTTC. Translating it yields CASIGAGGASYNEQFF.

This clone is a singleton in its sample. The chain couples TRBV5-5 to TRBJ1-1; 7 bases fit TRBD1. The germline V gene has CDR1 SGHKS and CDR2 YYEKEE (reference sequence). This CDR3 spans 15 amino acids. The junction had 8 bases not matched to a gene; V was cut back by 4 bases and J by 2 bases. The CDR3: CASSRGQQANTEAFF. The CDR3 DNA sequence: TGTGCCAGCAGCAGGGGACAGCAAGCCAACACTGAAGCTTTCTTT.

The J gene is TRBJ1-1, the V gene TRBV30; 7 bases are a match to TRBD1. The V gene end was trimmed by 2 bases and the J gene end by 4 bases; junction bases not matched to a gene: 4. The V gene's germline CDR1 is GTSNPN and CDR2 SVGIG (reference sequence). The CDR3 has 13 amino acids. CDR3 sequence (DNA): TGTGCCTGGAGTCTGACAGGGACCACTGAAGCTTTCTTT. Its protein is CAWSLTGTTEAFF.

This rearrangement joins TRBV29-1 to TRBJ2-1; a possible D gene is TRBD2 (5 bases). There are 14 residues in the CDR3. The V end lost 4 bases, the J end lost 2 bases, and 12 bases lay between the germline ends. Germline CDR1 is SQVTM and CDR2 is ANQGSEA. The DNA for the CDR3 is TGCAGCGTTGTAGTAGAGGGCGCCTACAATGAGCAGTTCTTC. Translation: CSVVVEGAYNEQFF.

The V call is TRBV2, the J call TRBJ1-1; D gene unclear. Trimming removed 11 bases at V and 11 bases at J, with 24 bases between. The CDR3 length is 13 residues. Germline loops: CDR1 SNHLY, CDR2 FYNNEI. The DNA for the CDR3 is TGTGCCCAACTCCGGGTCCTCAGCGCCGAGGCTTTCTTT. It codes for CAQLRVLSAEAFF.

This chain connects TRBV4-2 to TRBJ2-3; TRBD2 matches 9 bases. This CDR3 has 16 residues. Germline values: CDR1 LGHNA, CDR2 YNFKEQ. V gave up 1 base and J gave up 3 bases; unmatched junction bases: 5. CDR3 amino acids: CASSQGAGGQTDTQYF. CDR3 sequence (DNA): TGTGCCAGCAGCCAAGGGGCGGGGGGGCAAACAGATACGCAGTATTTT.

Regarding this clone: Relative to the germline gene, one junction end is altered; a read error may explain this. The chain carries TRBV7-2 and TRBJ2-1; 10 nucleotides agree with TRBD2. The CDR3 has 15 residues. In germline, CDR1 is SGHTA, CDR2 FQGNSA. In nucleotides, the CDR3 is TGTGCCACCAGCACCGGACTAGCGGACTACAATGAGCAGTTCTTC. It translates to CATSTGLADYNEQFF. Together with reference TRBV7-2 and TRBJ2-1, the CDR3 gives the full variable domain: GAGVSQSPSNKVTEKGKDVELRCDPISGHTALYWYRQSLGQGLEFLIYFQGNSAPDKSGLPSDRFSAERTGGSVSTLTIQRTQQEDSAVYLCATSTGLADYNEQFFGPGTRLTVL.

The J gene is TRBJ2-5, the V gene TRBV5-6; 8 bases are a match to TRBD2. V dropped 3 bases and J dropped 4; count of bases not matched to a gene: 8. Germline V gene lookup returns CDR1 SGHDT and CDR2 YYEEEE. The CDR3 is 15 amino acids. This CDR3 is CASSSLGLVGETQYF. CDR3 nucleotide sequence: TGTGCCAGCAGCTCCCTGGGACTAGTTGGAGAGACCCAGTACTTC. The variable domain in full, with the rest retrieved from reference TRBV5-6 and TRBJ2-5, is DAGVTQSPTHLIKTRGQQVTLRCSPKSGHDTVSWYQQALGQGPQFIFQYYEEEERQRGNFPDRFSGHQFPNYSSELNVNALLLGDSALYLCASSSLGLVGETQYFGPGTRLLVL.